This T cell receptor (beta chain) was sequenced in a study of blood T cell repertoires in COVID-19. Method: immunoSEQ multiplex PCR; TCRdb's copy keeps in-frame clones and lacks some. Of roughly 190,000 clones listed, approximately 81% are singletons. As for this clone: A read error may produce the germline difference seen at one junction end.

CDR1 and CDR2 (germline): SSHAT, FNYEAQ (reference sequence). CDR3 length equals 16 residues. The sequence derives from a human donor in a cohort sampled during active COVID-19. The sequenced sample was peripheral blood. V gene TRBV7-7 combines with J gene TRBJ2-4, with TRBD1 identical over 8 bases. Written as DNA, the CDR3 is TGTGCTAGCAGCTTGGTCCAGGGGGCGACCAAAAACATTCAGTACTTC. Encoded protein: CASSLVQGATKNIQYF.